The rows below give T cell receptor beta chains drawn from one sample of a study of monozygotic twins with inflammatory bowel disease. TCRdb reworked the 5' RACE reads into one entry per CDR3 protein, no DNA. This sample contains about 380,000 distinct CDR3 sequences. Sequencing was done on a sample of blood. The receptor set was obtained from a human donor with ulcerative colitis or Crohn's disease, or a healthy co-twin of an affected twin (not recorded which). The CDR3 runs from the conserved cysteine through the conserved F or W. Each record gives: J gene, V gene, CDR3 length, CDR3 protein.

J gene: TRBJ1-2; V gene: TRBV4-3; CDR3 length: 14; CDR3 protein: CASSQDQRGYGYTF
J gene: TRBJ1-4; V gene: TRBV12-3/TRBV12-4; CDR3 length: 15; CDR3 protein: CASSLSIAGNEKLFF
J gene: TRBJ2-7; V gene: TRBV20-1; CDR3 length: 14; CDR3 protein: CSAKTGGRSYEQYF
J gene: TRBJ1-3; V gene: TRBV5-1; CDR3 length: 16; CDR3 protein: CASSLPTGRTFDTIYF
J gene: TRBJ1-1; V gene: TRBV27; CDR3 length: 13; CDR3 protein: CASGDSLNTEAFF
J gene: TRBJ2-7; V gene: TRBV10-2; CDR3 length: 16; CDR3 protein: CASSEGETATFYEQYF
J gene: TRBJ1-2; V gene: TRBV27; CDR3 length: 14; CDR3 protein: CASSLTGGWGGYTF
J gene: TRBJ2-5; V gene: TRBV7-2; CDR3 length: 15; CDR3 protein: CASSRDRGRQETQYF
J gene: TRBJ2-5; V gene: TRBV5-1; CDR3 length: 15; CDR3 protein: CASSLRGQGRQTQYF
J gene: TRBJ2-5; V gene: TRBV5-1; CDR3 length: 11; CDR3 protein: CASSTQETQYF
J gene: TRBJ1-2; V gene: TRBV12-3/TRBV12-4; CDR3 length: 15; CDR3 protein: CASSRHDRGMDGYTF
J gene: TRBJ2-3; V gene: TRBV5-1; CDR3 length: 15; CDR3 protein: CASRPGPNWGDTQYF
J gene: TRBJ1-5; V gene: TRBV24-1; CDR3 length: 16; CDR3 protein: CATSDPRTGSNQPQHF
J gene: TRBJ2-1; V gene: TRBV7-6; CDR3 length: 15; CDR3 protein: CASSSTGTDYNEQFF
J gene: TRBJ2-1; V gene: TRBV5-6; CDR3 length: 18; CDR3 protein: CASSLIGEGLAAYNEQFF
J gene: TRBJ1-2; V gene: TRBV7-2; CDR3 length: 14; CDR3 protein: CASSSAGTLYGYTF
J gene: TRBJ2-7; V gene: TRBV6-1; CDR3 length: 17; CDR3 protein: CASSRRYRDPSSYEQYF
J gene: TRBJ2-7; V gene: TRBV12-3/TRBV12-4; CDR3 length: 14; CDR3 protein: CASSFGQGFYEQYF
J gene: TRBJ1-1; V gene: TRBV6-5; CDR3 length: 14; CDR3 protein: CASSYIGGTLVAFF
J gene: TRBJ1-1; V gene: TRBV4-1; CDR3 length: 15; CDR3 protein: CASSLLAGQSTEAFF
J gene: TRBJ1-4; V gene: TRBV3-1; CDR3 length: 11; CDR3 protein: CASRSNEKLFF
J gene: TRBJ2-3; V gene: TRBV9; CDR3 length: 15; CDR3 protein: CASSPGQRATDTQYF
J gene: TRBJ2-1; V gene: TRBV7-2; CDR3 length: 16; CDR3 protein: CASSAQTARGRNEQFF
J gene: TRBJ2-7; V gene: TRBV19; CDR3 length: 13; CDR3 protein: CASSLSRGYEQYF
J gene: TRBJ2-7; V gene: TRBV12-3/TRBV12-4; CDR3 length: 15; CDR3 protein: CASSFWRDRQNEQYF
J gene: TRBJ2-7; V gene: TRBV24-1; CDR3 length: 14; CDR3 protein: CATSDRSGRNEQYF
J gene: TRBJ1-2; V gene: TRBV11-2; CDR3 length: 14; CDR3 protein: CASSDRVRDYGYTF
J gene: TRBJ1-2; V gene: TRBV6-2/TRBV6-3; CDR3 length: 15; CDR3 protein: CASSRTGSAAHGYTF
J gene: TRBJ2-3; V gene: TRBV4-2; CDR3 length: 17; CDR3 protein: CASSQGGTSASTDTQYF
J gene: TRBJ2-1; V gene: TRBV24-1; CDR3 length: 14; CDR3 protein: CATAKGREIDEQFF
J gene: TRBJ1-1; V gene: TRBV20-1; CDR3 length: 15; CDR3 protein: CSARDSRTTNTEAFF
J gene: TRBJ2-1; V gene: TRBV19; CDR3 length: 14; CDR3 protein: CASRPRNSYNEQFF
J gene: TRBJ1-2; V gene: TRBV5-4; CDR3 length: 14; CDR3 protein: CASSSEGSYYGYTF
J gene: TRBJ1-1; V gene: TRBV29-1; CDR3 length: 13; CDR3 protein: CSVVIHLGTEAFF
J gene: TRBJ2-1; V gene: TRBV6-1; CDR3 length: 17; CDR3 protein: CASSADPNSSPTYEQFF
J gene: TRBJ1-5; V gene: TRBV30; CDR3 length: 13; CDR3 protein: CAWSVQENQPQHF
J gene: TRBJ2-3; V gene: TRBV28; CDR3 length: 14; CDR3 protein: CASSIGESTDTQYF
J gene: TRBJ2-5; V gene: TRBV5-1; CDR3 length: 15; CDR3 protein: CASSARGQVGETQYF
J gene: TRBJ2-1; V gene: TRBV11-3; CDR3 length: 14; CDR3 protein: CASSSLRGDNEQFF
J gene: TRBJ1-1; V gene: TRBV30; CDR3 length: 16; CDR3 protein: CAWSVRGQEMNTEAFF
J gene: TRBJ1-2; V gene: TRBV6-6; CDR3 length: 12; CDR3 protein: CASRGRSYGYTF
J gene: TRBJ2-4; V gene: TRBV19; CDR3 length: 15; CDR3 protein: CASSRQVLAKNIQYF
J gene: TRBJ1-2; V gene: TRBV20-1; CDR3 length: 13; CDR3 protein: CSARAQGADGYTF
J gene: TRBJ2-3; V gene: TRBV5-4; CDR3 length: 16; CDR3 protein: CASSDGQALSTDTQYF
J gene: TRBJ2-3; V gene: TRBV12-3/TRBV12-4; CDR3 length: 11; CDR3 protein: CASTLSDTQYF
J gene: TRBJ2-3; V gene: TRBV28; CDR3 length: 15; CDR3 protein: CASSAGTGGEDTQYF
J gene: TRBJ1-1; V gene: TRBV27; CDR3 length: 15; CDR3 protein: CARDLRQGKNTEAFF
J gene: TRBJ2-1; V gene: TRBV10-3; CDR3 length: 14; CDR3 protein: CAISRGGQANEQFF